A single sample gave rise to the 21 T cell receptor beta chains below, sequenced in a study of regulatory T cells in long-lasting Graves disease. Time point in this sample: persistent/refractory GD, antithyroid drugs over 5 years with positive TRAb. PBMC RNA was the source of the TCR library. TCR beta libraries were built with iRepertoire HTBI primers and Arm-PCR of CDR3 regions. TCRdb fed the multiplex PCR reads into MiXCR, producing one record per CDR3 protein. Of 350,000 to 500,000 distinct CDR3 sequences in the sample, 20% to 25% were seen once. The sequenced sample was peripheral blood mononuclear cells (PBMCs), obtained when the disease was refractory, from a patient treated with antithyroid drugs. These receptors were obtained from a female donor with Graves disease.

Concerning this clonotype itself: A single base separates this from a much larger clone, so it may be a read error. As DNA, the CDR3 is TGTGCCAGCAGTTTGGGACCTTTCTCCTGCGAGCAGTACTTC. Translation: CASSLGPFSCEQYF. This chain uses TRBV27 with TRBJ2-7; D possibly matches TRBD1 or TRBD2 (5 bases each). Germline values: CDR1 MNHEY, CDR2 SMNVEV (reference sequence). This CDR3 contains 14 residues.

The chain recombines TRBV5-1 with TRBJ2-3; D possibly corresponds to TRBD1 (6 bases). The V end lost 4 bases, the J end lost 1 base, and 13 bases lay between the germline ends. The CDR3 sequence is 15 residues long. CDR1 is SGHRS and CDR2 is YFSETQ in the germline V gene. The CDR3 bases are TGCGCCAGCAGCGCCACAGGGCGCGGCACAGATACGCAGTATTTT. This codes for CASSATGRGTDTQYF.

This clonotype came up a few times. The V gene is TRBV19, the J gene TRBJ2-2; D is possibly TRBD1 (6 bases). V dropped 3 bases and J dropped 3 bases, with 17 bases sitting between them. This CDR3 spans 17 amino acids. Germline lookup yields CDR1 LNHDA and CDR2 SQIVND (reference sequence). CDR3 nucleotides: TGTGCCAGTAGTATGTATTCAGGGGTCCGGGACACCGGGGAGCTGTTTTTT. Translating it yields CASSMYSGVRDTGELFF.

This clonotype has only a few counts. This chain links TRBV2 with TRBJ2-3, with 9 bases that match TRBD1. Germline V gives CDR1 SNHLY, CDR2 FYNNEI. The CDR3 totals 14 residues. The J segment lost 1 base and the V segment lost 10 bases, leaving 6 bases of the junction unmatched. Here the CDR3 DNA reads TGTGCCAAAAGGGACAGGGAAGGCACAGATACGCAGTATTTT. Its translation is CAKRDREGTDTQYF.

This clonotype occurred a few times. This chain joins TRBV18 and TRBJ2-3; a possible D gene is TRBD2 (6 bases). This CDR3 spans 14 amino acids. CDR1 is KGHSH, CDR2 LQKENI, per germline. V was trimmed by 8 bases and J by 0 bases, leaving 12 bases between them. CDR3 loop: CASRGAVSTDTQYF. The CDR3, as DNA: TGTGCCAGCCGCGGGGCGGTTAGCACAGATACGCAGTATTTT.

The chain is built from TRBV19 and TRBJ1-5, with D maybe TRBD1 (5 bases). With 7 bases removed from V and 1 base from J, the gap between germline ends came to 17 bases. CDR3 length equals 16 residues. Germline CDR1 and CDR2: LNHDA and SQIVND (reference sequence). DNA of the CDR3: TGTGCCAGTACCTTCCTCAAGGGGACGAGCAATCAGCCCCAGCATTTT. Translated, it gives CASTFLKGTSNQPQHF.

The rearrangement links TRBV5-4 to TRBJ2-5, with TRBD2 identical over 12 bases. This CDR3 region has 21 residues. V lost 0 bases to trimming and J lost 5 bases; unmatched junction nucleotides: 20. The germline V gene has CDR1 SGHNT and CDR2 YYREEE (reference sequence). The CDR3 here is CASSLEGPMGLAGGPGETQYF. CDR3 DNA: TGTGCCAGCAGCTTGGAGGGCCCCATGGGGCTAGCGGGAGGGCCGGGTGAGACCCAGTACTTC. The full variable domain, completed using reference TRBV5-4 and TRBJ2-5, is ETGVTQSPTHLIKTRGQQVTLRCSSQSGHNTVSWYQQALGQGPQFIFQYYREEENGRGNFPPRFSGLQFPNYSSELNVNALELDDSALYLCASSLEGPMGLAGGPGETQYFGPGTRLLVL.

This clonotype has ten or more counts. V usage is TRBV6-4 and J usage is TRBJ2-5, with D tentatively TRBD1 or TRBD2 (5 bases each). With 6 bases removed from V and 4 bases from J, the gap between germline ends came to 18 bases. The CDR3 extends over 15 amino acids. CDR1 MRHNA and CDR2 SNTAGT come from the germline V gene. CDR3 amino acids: CASRNWGSTTETQYF. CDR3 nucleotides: TGTGCCAGCAGAAATTGGGGGAGCACGACAGAGACCCAGTACTTC.

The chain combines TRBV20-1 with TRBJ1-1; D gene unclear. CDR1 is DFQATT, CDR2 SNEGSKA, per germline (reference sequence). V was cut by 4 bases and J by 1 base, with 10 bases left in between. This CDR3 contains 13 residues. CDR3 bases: TGCAGTGCTACTGGACGGACGAACACTGAAGCTTTCTTT. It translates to CSATGRTNTEAFF.

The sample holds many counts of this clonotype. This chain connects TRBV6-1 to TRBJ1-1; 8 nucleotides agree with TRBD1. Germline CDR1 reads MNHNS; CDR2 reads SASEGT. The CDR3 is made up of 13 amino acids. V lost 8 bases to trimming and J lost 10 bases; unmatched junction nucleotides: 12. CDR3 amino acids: CASEQGDRGAAFF. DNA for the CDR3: TGTGCCAGCGAACAGGGTGACAGGGGCGCAGCTTTCTTT.

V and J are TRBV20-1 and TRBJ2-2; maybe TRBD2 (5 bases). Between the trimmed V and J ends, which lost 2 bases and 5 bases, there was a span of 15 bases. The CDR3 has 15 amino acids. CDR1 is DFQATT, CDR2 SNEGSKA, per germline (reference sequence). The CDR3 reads CSARRTTRDTGELFF. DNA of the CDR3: TGCAGTGCTAGAAGGACCACTAGAGATACCGGGGAGCTGTTTTTT.

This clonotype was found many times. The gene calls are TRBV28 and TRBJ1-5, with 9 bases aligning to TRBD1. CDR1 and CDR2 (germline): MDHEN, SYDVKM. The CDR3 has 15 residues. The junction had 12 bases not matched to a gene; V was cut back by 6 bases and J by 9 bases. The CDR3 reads CASRTGTGIGGPQHF. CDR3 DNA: TGTGCCAGCAGAACCGGGACAGGGATAGGGGGGCCCCAGCATTTT.

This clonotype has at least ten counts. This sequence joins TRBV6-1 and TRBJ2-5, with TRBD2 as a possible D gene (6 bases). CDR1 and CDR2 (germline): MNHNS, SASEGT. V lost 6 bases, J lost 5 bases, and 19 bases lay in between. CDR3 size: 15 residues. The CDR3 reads CASRPGTSSWETQYF. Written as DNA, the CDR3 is TGTGCCAGCAGACCCGGGACTTCCTCGTGGGAGACCCAGTACTTC.

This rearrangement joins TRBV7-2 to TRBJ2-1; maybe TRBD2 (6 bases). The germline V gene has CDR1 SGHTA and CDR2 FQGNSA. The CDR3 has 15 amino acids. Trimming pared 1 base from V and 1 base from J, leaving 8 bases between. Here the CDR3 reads CASSLDGSSYNEQFF. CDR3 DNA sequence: TGTGCCAGCAGCTTAGACGGGAGTTCCTACAATGAGCAGTTCTTC.

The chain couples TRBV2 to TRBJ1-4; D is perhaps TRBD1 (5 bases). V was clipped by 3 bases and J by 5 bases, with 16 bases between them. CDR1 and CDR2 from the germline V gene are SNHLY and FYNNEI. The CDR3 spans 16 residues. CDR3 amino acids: CASSDSKDSYNEKLFF. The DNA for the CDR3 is TGTGCCAGCAGTGATTCCAAAGACAGTTACAATGAAAAACTGTTTTTT.

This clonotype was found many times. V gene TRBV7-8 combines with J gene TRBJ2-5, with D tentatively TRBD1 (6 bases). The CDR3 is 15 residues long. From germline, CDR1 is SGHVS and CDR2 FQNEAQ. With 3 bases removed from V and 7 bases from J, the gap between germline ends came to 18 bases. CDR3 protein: CASSLGTTLPGTQYF. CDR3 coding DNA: TGTGCCAGCAGCTTGGGGACAACACTACCAGGGACCCAGTACTTC.

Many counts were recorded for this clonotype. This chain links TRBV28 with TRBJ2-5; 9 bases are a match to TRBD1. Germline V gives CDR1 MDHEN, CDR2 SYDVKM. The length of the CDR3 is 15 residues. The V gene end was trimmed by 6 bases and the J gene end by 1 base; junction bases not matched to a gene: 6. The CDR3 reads CASRPDRGGQETQYF. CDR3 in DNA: TGTGCCAGCAGGCCTGACAGGGGGGGCCAAGAGACCCAGTACTTC.

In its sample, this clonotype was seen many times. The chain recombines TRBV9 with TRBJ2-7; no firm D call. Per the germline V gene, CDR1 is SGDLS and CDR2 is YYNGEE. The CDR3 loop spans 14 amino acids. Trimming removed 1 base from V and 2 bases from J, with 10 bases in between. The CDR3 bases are TGTGCCAGCAGCGTAAGTTCCCAGGCCTACGAGCAGTACTTC. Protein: CASSVSSQAYEQYF.

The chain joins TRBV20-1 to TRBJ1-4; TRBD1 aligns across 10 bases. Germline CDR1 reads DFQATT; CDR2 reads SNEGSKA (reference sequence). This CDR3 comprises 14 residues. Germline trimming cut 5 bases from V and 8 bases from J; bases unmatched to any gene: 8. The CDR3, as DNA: TGCAGTGCTCGAAGACAGGGGGCATCCGAAAAACTGTTTTTT. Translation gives CSARRQGASEKLFF.

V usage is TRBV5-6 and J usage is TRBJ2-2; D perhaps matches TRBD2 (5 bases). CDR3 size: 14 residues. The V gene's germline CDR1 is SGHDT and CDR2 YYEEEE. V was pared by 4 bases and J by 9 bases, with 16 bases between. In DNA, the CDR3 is TGTGCCAGCAGCAACGGAGGTCTAGCTTGGGAGCTGTTTTTT. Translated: CASSNGGLAWELFF.

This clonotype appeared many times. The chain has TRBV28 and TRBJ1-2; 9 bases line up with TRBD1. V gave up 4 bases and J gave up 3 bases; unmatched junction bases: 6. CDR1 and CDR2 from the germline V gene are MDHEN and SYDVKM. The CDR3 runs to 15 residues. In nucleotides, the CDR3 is TGTGCCAGCAGTTCCGAGACAGGGGGTGACTATGGCTACACCTTC. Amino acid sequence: CASSSETGGDYGYTF.